Given below is one T cell receptor (beta chain) in context. Its antigen is as yet unknown. The record originates from a study of beta chain features in type 1 diabetes. Study outcomes and limitations: Cells with high TCR expression could be over-represented by cDNA sequencing. Naive, central memory and Treg TCRB repertoires appeared more alike in patients than in healthy donors. All four CD4+ subsets from Type 1 diabetes patients carried moderately but significantly shorter TCRB CDR3s. Reduced insertions and increased deletions marked VDJ junctions in type 1 diabetes patients.

Expressed TCRB transcripts got sequenced, as all isolated RNA was reverse transcribed. Profiling relied on immunoSEQ multiplex PCR, and the TCRdb table lists in-frame clones only, not all of them. The table shows about 360,000 clones, with around an eighth occurring only once. The CDR3 spans 15 residues. The J segment lost 1 base and the V segment lost 9 bases, leaving 7 bases of the junction unmatched. CDR1 LNHDA and CDR2 SQIVND come from the germline V gene (reference sequence). V and J are TRBV19 and TRBJ2-2; 8 bases match TRBD1. Sequencing used naive CD4+ T cells from blood. This TCR was sampled from a woman between 18 and 29 years old with type 1 diabetes. The CDR3 is CASFSGGWNTGELFF. The CDR3 DNA follows: TGTGCCAGCTTCTCAGGGGGCTGGAACACCGGGGAGCTGTTTTTT.